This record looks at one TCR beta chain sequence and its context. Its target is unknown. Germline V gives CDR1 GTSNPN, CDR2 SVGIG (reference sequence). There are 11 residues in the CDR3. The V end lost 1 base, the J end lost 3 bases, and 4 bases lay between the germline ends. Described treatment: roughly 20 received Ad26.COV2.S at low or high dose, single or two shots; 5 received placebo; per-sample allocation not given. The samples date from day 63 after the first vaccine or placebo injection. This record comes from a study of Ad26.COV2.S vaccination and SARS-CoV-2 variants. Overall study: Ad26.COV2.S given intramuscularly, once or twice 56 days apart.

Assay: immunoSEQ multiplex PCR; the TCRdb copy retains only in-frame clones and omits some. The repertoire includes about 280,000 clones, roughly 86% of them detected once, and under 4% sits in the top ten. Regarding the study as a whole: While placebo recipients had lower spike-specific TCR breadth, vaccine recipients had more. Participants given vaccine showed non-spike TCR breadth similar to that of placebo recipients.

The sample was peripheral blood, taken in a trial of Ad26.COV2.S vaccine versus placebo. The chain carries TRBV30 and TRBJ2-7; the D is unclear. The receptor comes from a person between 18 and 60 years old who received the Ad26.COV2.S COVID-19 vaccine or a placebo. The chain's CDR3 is CAWSGSYEQYF. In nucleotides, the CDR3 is TGTGCCTGGAGTGGTAGCTACGAGCAGTACTTC.